This TCR beta chain was sequenced in a study of early T cells in non-severe SARS-CoV-2 infection. The CDR3 has 13 residues. From germline, CDR1 is SGHRS and CDR2 YFSETQ. With 4 bases clipped from V and 5 bases from J, the junction kept 5 bases outside the gene matches. TCRdb recomputed calls from the 5' RACE reads with MiXCR, one row per CDR3 protein. The data hold 70,000 to 85,000 distinct CDR3 sequences, with around 10% observed a single time. The genes are TRBV5-1 and TRBJ2-5, with 7 bases aligning to TRBD1. The sequence was obtained from an adult who was a healthcare worker with PCR-confirmed SARS-CoV-2 infection or an uninfected control (not recorded which). Sample: whole blood. CDR3 nucleotide sequence: TGCGCCAGCAGCAATACAGGGGAGGAGACCCAGTACTTC. Translation gives CASSNTGEETQYF.